This T cell receptor (beta chain) stems from a study of cytomegalovirus exposure and HLA in healthy donors (TCRdb year 2017). In terms of the full investigation: An earlier analysis of roughly 610 of the donors reported about 300 Gb of sequence data and 117 million unique TCR beta sequences obtained from approximately 180 million T cells. An early release that covered fewer than 800 HLA-typed donors contained approximately 300 gigabases of sequencing data and roughly 84 million unique TCR sequences. Among the roughly 430 genotyped donors, around 81% belonged to the genetic ancestry cluster associated with self-reported Caucasian donors. The study aimed to test whether cataloging public T cell receptors could reveal signatures of past pathogen exposure. The study profiled the T cell repertoires of hundreds of subjects by immunosequencing and related them to cytomegalovirus serostatus. Besides the first cohort of 666 subjects, a separate validation cohort made up of about 120 different subjects was used. The study combined high-throughput TCR immunosequencing, statistical association of individual TCRs with disease status, and machine learning to predict cytomegalovirus infection status. To study patterns of TCR occurrence, a later analysis re-analyzed previously published TCR beta repertoires from just over 650 donors and added high-resolution HLA genotyping. The later analysis used no new phenotypic data to find candidate immune exposures, relying instead on TCR beta sequences and their occurrence across donors. An earlier analysis of roughly 580 of the donors used high-throughput TCR beta sequencing to judge whether each TCR beta V gene segment behaved as functional or pseudogenic. Donor age, sex, ethnicity and CMV serostatus were collected together with the repertoire data. In a later genetic analysis, genome-wide SNP genotypes for 398 of the 666 donors were used, and that subset was treated as a discovery cohort. All discovery cohort repertoires had been generated on a single sequencing platform. HLA typing included class I and class II loci at four-digit resolution. Typing coverage varied by locus: roughly 629-640 donors for A, B, C, DRB1 and DQB1; approximately 500 for DQA1; 600 to 610 for DPA1; 450 to 480 for DPB1. Roughly five DR-DQ haplotypes were handled as single units for association and clustering because linkage in the cohort was strong. Among 300 to 500 genotyped donors of the cohort, an average of around 220,000 unique TCR beta nucleotide sequences was sequenced per donor, of which approximately 19% were non-productive. Findings and caveats that apply to the study as a whole: According to a later genetic analysis, donors in an Asian-associated ancestry cluster had fewer N-insertions in productive TCRs than the approximately 650-donor mean. A further reported finding was that TCR beta sequences accurately predicted the HLA-A and HLA-B alleles for most subjects in the first cohort. It was suggested by the authors that the approach could potentially be generalized to other disease states and immunological phenotypes. In this cohort, only TCR beta chains were sequenced, and detectable features were limited by the absence of alpha or paired-chain data. In a later analysis, HLA-associated TCR beta chains were found to be more clonally expanded and to have lower generation probabilities than equally common non-associated chains. In a later analysis, most CMV-associated TCR beta chains were found to appear HLA-restricted, with HLA associations seemingly driven largely by CMV exposure. Around 16 rarely observed V segments, including chromosome 9 orphons, were excluded from the earlier analysis of a few hundred of the donors because counts were too low. When HLA alleles, especially DR and DQ, strongly co-occurred, TCR associations were difficult to assign to individual alleles. At a false discovery rate of 0.05, a later analysis linked approximately 18,000 TCR beta sequences to specific HLA alleles. A later analysis found that TCR association rates varied across HLA loci, with DRB1 alleles showing the most associated TCRs and HLA-C alleles the fewest. Correlated functional status among segregating V segments might reflect linkage disequilibrium, but an unknown experimental factor could not be ruled out. Most TCR sequences were seen in very few donors, while some public TCRs were found in many individuals. The sequencing pipeline was judged likely to have produced a cluster of highly shared sequence variants as a technical artifact. Because HLA typing was unavailable for some donors at each locus, only the typed subset was used in association tests. For the cohort, immune exposure information was limited to CMV serostatus. In both the original and validation cohorts, the classifier was reported to diagnose cytomegalovirus status with high specificity and sensitivity. In an earlier analysis of some 500 of the donors, most TCR beta V segments appeared in productive rearrangements about 90% or about 30% of the time, broadly matching IMGT annotations. Because the 87-base-pair reads could not distinguish some IMGT-functional V segments, including TRBV6-2 and TRBV6-3, those segments were excluded. Sequencing depth was assumed to be roughly uniform across donors in the presence/absence analyses, though that assumption may not hold. In vitro tests confirmed that three of the cytomegalovirus-associated TCR beta chains recognize cytomegalovirus antigens. In a later analysis, several top co-occurrence clusters were reported to appear linked to parvovirus B19, influenza, CMV and Epstein-Barr virus. A total of around 150 TCR beta chains were listed by the study as associated with cytomegalovirus. V-gene and J-gene trimming of TCR beta chains was associated with a missense DCLRE1C variant in a later genetic analysis, and the association was replicated in an independent cohort.

Library preparation used the immunoSEQ multiplex PCR assay. For the multiplex PCR, a mixture combining 60 forward primers for TCR Vbeta segments and 13 reverse primers for TCR Jbeta segments was used. A multiplex PCR assay on genomic DNA amplified the CDR3 region of rearranged TCR beta genes. Amplified TCR beta libraries were sequenced as 87-base-pair reads on the Illumina HiSeq System. For the original study's pipeline: A later analysis counted some 80 million unique TCR beta chains across the 666 repertoires, and some 11 million of these chains were shared by at least two donors. Raw reads were error-corrected and collapsed into unique sequences with a nearest-neighbor algorithm that merged closely related sequences to remove PCR and sequencing errors. To assign V, D and J gene segments, CDR3 sequences were aligned to IMGT reference sequences. For a sequence to be retained, at least a six-nucleotide match to both a V gene segment and a J gene segment was required. A rearrangement counted as productive if the CDR3 had no stop codons and remained in frame with V and J, and every other rearrangement counted as non-productive. CDR3 was defined according to IMGT convention as the region running from the second conserved V-encoded cysteine to the conserved J-encoded phenylalanine. Sequences without an unambiguous match to a single V gene segment were excluded from the earlier analysis of a few hundred of the donors. In an earlier analysis of some 590 of the donors, V segments were called functional above 56.7% productive rearrangements and were called segregating when the between-donor standard deviation exceeded 5%. A statistical classification framework was developed to diagnose cytomegalovirus status using the catalog of TCR beta chain sequences. In a later analysis, V and J genes were assigned by comparing TCR nucleotide sequences against IMGT/GENE-DB human TR gene sequences. In a later analysis, CDR3 sequences and most-parsimonious VDJ recombination scenarios were assigned using the TCRdist pipeline. In a later analysis, each TCR beta chain was defined by its CDR3 amino acid sequence together with its V-gene family, and reads lacking a unique V-gene family were excluded. To address suspected cross-contamination and a sequencing artifact, a later analysis removed a few hundred highly shared, low-generation-probability nucleotide sequences. For each public chain, a later analysis derived a clonal expansion index from normalized ranks of inferred template counts within each repertoire. In a later analysis, generation probabilities were computed with a VDJ recombination model fitted to out-of-frame rearrangements, and the resulting probabilities were checked against IGoR. Hypergeometric tests were used in a later analysis to score TCR-TCR, TCR-HLA and TCR-CMV co-occurrence, with a repertoire-size bias correction applied to the TCR pairs. False discovery rates were estimated in a later analysis by permuting HLA or CMV assignments 20 times. A later analysis grouped co-occurring TCRs with DBSCAN, adding TCRdist sequence similarity when clustering within HLA-allele-positive subsets. Repertoires with fewer than 30,000 or more than 120,000 public chains, plus five repertoires with anomalous nucleotide sharing, were excluded from co-occurrence clustering. In its TCRdb copy, this immuneACCESS table keeps in-frame sequences only and misses some clones. Where compared with another copy, unresolved V genes explain less than half of these, and the others have no known cause. V, J and clone size were drawn from that table, and D and trimming were deduced from the DNA. Recorded for this sample are over 200,000 clones; around nine tenths of them occurred a single time. Approximately 1% of the sample rests with the top ten.

Notes on this clone: There is no known antigen for this receptor. Per-nucleotide qualities are absent, and no much larger clonotype sits a single base away.

The cohort was made up of 500 to 800 healthy bone marrow donors. Cohort members were all nominally healthy when sampled, although unrecorded immune exposures were likely present. The donor tested CMV seronegative, placing the donor among the approximately 360 seronegative members of the cohort. A peripheral blood sample was collected from each donor, and TCR beta sequencing was performed on peripheral blood mononuclear cells. The Qiagen DNeasy Blood Extraction Kit was used to extract genomic DNA from the blood cell samples. The V end gives up 4 bases and the J end 5 bases, leaving 8 bases in the junction not matched to a gene. CDR1 and CDR2 were assigned from the germline V gene as SGHRS and YFSETQ. From cysteine to phenylalanine, the CDR3 is 16 amino acids long. The read is trimmed to its CDR3 DNA, 48 bases read in frame from base 1.

The chain is assembled from TRBV5-1 and TRBJ2-7; 14 junctional bases match TRBD2. The receptor comes from a woman younger than 30 in good health and CMV-seronegative. Sequencing input: PBMCs. Here is the DNA: TGCGCCAGCAGCCCAGCGGGACTAGCGGGGGCCGACGAGCAGTACTTC. It specifies CASSPAGLAGADEQYF.